This TCR beta chain came from a study of blood T cell repertoires in COVID-19. About the research overall: Material from acute and convalescent COVID-19 was sourced from the United States, Italy and Spain. In each case, the material was cDNA or gDNA derived from T cells, B-cell-depleted T cells, or PBMCs.

In the original processing: Nucleated cell counts were estimated from reference gene primer amplification. The method was immunoSEQ multiplex PCR; TCRdb's version includes in-frame clones alone and lacks a portion of them. Clonal size and the V and J genes are those of that table, whereas D and trimming came from the DNA. The sample includes under 170,000 clones, about 90% seen only once; the top ten take roughly 4.5%. The sequenced sample consisted of peripheral blood. The TCR comes from a woman in her sixties or seventies with active or convalescent COVID-19.

CDR3 DNA: TGTGCCAGCAGCGTAGTGGGGGGTGAGACCCAGTACTTC. Translated, it gives CASSVVGGETQYF. The chain couples TRBV9 to TRBJ2-5; possibly TRBD2 for D (6 bases). Trimming removed 0 bases at V and 5 bases at J, with 8 bases between. This CDR3 has 13 residues. The V gene's germline CDR1 is SGDLS and CDR2 YYNGEE. Full variable domain (missing parts from reference TRBV9 and TRBJ2-5): DSGVTQTPKHLITATGQRVTLRCSPRSGDLSVYWYQQSLDQGLQFLIQYYNGEERAKGNILERFSAQQFPDLHSELNLSSLELGDSALYFCASSVVGGETQYFGPGTRLLVL.